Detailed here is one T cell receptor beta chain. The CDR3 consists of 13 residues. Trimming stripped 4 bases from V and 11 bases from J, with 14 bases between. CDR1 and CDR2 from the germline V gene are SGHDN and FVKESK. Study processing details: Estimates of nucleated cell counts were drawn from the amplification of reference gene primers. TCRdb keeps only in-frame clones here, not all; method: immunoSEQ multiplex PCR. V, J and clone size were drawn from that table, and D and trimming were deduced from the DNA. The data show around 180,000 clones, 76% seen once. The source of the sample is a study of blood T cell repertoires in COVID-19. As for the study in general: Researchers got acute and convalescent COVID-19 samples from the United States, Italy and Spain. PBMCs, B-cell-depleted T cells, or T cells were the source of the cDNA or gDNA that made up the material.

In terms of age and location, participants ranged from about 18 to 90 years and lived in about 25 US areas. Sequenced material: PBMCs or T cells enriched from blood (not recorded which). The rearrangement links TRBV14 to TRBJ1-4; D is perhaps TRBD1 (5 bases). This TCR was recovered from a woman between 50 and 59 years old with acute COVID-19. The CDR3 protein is CASSLGTSGKLFF. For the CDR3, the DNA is TGTGCCAGCAGCCTAGGGACTTCCGGGAAACTGTTTTTT.